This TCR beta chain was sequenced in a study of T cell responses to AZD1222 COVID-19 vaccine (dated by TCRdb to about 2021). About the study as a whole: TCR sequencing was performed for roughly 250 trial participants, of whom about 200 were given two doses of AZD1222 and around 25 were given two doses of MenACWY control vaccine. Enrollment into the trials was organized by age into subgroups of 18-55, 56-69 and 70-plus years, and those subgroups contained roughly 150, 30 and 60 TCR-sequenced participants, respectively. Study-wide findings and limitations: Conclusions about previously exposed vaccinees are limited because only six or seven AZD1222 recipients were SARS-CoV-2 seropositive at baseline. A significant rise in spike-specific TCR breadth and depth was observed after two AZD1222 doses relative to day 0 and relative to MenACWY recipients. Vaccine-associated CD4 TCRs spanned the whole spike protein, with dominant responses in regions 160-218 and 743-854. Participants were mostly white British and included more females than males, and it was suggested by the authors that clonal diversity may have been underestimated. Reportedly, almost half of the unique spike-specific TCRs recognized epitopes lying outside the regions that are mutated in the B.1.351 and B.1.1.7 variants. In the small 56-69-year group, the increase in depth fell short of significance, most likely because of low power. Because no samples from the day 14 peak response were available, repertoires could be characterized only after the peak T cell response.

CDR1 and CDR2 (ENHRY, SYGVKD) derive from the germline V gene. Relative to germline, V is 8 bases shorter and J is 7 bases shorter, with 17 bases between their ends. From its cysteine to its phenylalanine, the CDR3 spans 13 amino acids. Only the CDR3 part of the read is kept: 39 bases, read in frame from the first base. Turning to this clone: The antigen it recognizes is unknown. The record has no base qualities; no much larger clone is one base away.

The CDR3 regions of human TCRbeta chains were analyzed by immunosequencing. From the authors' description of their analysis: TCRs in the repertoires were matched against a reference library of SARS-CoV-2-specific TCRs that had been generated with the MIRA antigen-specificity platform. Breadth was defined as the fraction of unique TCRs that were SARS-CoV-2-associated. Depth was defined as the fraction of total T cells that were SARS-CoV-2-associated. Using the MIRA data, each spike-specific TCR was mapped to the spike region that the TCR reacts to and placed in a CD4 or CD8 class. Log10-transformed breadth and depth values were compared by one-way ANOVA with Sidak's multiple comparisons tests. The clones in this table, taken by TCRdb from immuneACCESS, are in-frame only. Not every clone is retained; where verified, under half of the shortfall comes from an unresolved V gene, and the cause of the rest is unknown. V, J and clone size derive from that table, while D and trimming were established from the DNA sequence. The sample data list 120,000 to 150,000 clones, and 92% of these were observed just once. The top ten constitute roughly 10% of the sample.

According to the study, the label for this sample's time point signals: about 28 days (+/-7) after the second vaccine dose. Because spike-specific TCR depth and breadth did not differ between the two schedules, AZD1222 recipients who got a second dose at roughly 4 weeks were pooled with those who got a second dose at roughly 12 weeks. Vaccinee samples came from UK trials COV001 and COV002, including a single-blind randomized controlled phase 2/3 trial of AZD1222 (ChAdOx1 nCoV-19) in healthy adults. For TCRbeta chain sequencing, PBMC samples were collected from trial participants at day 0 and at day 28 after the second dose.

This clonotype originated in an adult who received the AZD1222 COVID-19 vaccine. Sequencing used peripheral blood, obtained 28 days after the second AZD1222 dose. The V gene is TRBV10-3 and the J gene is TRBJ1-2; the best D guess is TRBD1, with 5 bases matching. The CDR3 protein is CAISRPGDVGYTF. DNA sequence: TGTGCCATCTCCCGACCGGGGGACGTTGGCTACACCTTC.